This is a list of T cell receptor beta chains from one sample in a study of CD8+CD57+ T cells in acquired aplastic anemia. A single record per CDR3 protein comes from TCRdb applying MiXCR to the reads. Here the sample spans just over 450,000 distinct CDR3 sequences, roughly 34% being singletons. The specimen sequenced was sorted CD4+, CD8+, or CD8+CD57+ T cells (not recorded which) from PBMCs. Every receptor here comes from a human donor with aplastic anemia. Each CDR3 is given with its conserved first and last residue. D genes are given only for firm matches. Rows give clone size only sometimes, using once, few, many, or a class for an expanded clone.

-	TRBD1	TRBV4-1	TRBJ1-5	TGCGCCAGCAGCCAACCGACAGGGGGTGGGCAGCCCCAGCATTTT	CASSQPTGGGQPQHF
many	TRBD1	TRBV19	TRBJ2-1	TGTGCCAGTAGTCGACAGGGGGCGTCCTACAATGAGCAGTTCTTC	CASSRQGASYNEQFF
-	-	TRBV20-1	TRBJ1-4	TGCAGTGCTCGAACTCAAACCGAAAGGGGTGAAAAACTGTTTTTT	CSARTQTERGEKLFF
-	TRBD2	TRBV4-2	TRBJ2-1	TGTGCCAGCAGCCATCGCGGGAGGGAGTTTGTTGAGCAGTTCTTC	CASSHRGREFVEQFF
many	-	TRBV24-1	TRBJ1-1	TGTGCCACCAGTGATTTCCGGGCGAACACTGAAGCTTTCTTT	CATSDFRANTEAFF
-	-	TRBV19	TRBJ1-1	TGTGCCAGTATGGTGATGGCGGGTATGCAAGCTTTCTTT	CASMVMAGMQAFF
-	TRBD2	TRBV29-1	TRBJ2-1	TGCAGCGTTGAAGGACTAGCGGGGGACAATGAGCAGTTCTTC	CSVEGLAGDNEQFF
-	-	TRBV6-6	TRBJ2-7	TGTGCCAGCAGTTACTCATCGGGCGCGGAGCAGTACTTC	CASSYSSGAEQYF
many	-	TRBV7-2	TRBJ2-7	TGTGCCAGCAGTCTTAGCTCAGGGAACTACGAGCAGTACTTC	CASSLSSGNYEQYF
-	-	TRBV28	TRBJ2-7	TGTGCCAGCAGTTTTGGACCCACTCCAACCTACGAGCAGTACTTC	CASSFGPTPTYEQYF
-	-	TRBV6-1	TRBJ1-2	TGTGCCAGCAGTGAATTTCGTGCGGTCAGCTATGGCTACACCTTC	CASSEFRAVSYGYTF
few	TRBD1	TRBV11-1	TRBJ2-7	TGTGCCAGCAGCCGAGACACAGGGGGCAGGAACGAGCAGTACTTC	CASSRDTGGRNEQYF
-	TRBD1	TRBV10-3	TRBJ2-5	TGTGCCACTCAGGGGGTCGGGGAGACCCAGTACTTC	CATQGVGETQYF
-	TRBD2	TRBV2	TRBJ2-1	TGTGCCAGCTCGCCCTCTAGCGGACACAACTCCTACAATGAGCAGTTCTTC	CASSPSSGHNSYNEQFF
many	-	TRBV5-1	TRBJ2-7	TGCGCCAGCAGCTTGGAGGCCAGGTCCTACGAGCAGTACTTC	CASSLEARSYEQYF
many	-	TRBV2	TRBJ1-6	TGTGCCAACAACAGGGAAACTAATTCACCCCTCCACTTT	CANNRETNSPLHF
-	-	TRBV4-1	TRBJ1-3	TGCGCCAGCAGCCAAGTGTGGCAGGGCGTCCACACCATATATTTT	CASSQVWQGVHTIYF
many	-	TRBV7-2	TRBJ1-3	TGTGCCAGCAGCCCGCCTTGGCAGGGCCGCTCTGGAAACACCATATATTTT	CASSPPWQGRSGNTIYF
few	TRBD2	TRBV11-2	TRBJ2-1	TGTGCCAGCAGCAGAGACGGGCGCGGGGGCAATGAGCAGTTCTTC	CASSRDGRGGNEQFF
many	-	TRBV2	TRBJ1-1	TGTGCCAGCAGGCAATCAGGGGATTACACTGAAGCTTTCTTT	CASRQSGDYTEAFF
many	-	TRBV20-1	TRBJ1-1	TGCAGTGCTAGAGGTGGACTTCCGAACACTGAAGCTTTCTTT	CSARGGLPNTEAFF
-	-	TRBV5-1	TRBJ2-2	TGCGCCAGCAGCTTGGACGTGGATAGGGGGGAGCTGTTTTTT	CASSLDVDRGELFF
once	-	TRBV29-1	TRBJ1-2	TGCAGCGTTGAAGCCCTAGGGGAAGGCAACTATGGCTACACCTTC	CSVEALGEGNYGYTF
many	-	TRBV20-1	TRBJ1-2	TGCAGTTTACACAGGTTTGGCCTAGGCTACACCTTC	CSLHRFGLGYTF
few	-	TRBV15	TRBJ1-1	TGTGCCACCAGCAGAGATTGGAGGGAGGCTGAAGCTTTCTTT	CATSRDWREAEAFF
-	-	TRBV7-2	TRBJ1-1	TGTGCCAGCAGCTCTGTAAGGACTGAAGCTTTCTTT	CASSSVRTEAFF
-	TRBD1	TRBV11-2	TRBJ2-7	TGTGCCAGCTCACCAAGGGGACAGTACGAGCAGTACTTC	CASSPRGQYEQYF
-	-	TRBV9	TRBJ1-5	TGTGCCAGCAGCGGCGTGGGGCAGGGCAATCAGCCCCAGCATTTT	CASSGVGQGNQPQHF
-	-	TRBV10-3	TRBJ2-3	TGTGCCAGCAGCGCCCATCTGTTAACAGATACGCAGTATTTT	CASSAHLLTDTQYF
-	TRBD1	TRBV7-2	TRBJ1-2	TGTGCCAGCGGGGACAGGTATGGCTACACCTTC	CASGDRYGYTF
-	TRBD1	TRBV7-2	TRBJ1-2	TGTGCCAGCAGCTCAGTGGACAGGGCTGGCTACACCTTC	CASSSVDRAGYTF
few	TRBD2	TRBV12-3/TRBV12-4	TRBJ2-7	TGTGCCAGCAGTTTACGACTAGCGGGATACGAGCAGTACTTC	CASSLRLAGYEQYF
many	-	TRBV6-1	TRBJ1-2	TGTGCCAGCGACGACCCGGGTTCTCATGGCTACACCTTC	CASDDPGSHGYTF
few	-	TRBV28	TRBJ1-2	TGTGCCAGCACTGGCGGACCGCCAACCTATGGCTACACCTTC	CASTGGPPTYGYTF
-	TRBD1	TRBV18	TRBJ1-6	TGTGCCAGCTCACCGGGACAGGGCTTCGATTCACCCCTCCACTTT	CASSPGQGFDSPLHF
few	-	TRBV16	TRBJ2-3	TGCGCCAGCAGCCCGGATCAACCGACACGCACAGATACGCAGTATTTT	CASSPDQPTRTDTQYF
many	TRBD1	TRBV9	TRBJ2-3	TGTGCCAGCAGCGTAGTCACAGGGGGATCAGATACGCAGTATTTT	CASSVVTGGSDTQYF
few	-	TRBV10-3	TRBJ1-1	TGTGCCATCAGGGGCAGTAAAACTGAAGCTTTCTTT	CAIRGSKTEAFF
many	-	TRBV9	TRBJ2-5	TGTGCCAGCAGCGTAGAAGGGAGGGAGACCCAGTACTTC	CASSVEGRETQYF
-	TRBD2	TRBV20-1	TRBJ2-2	TGCAGTGCTAGAGCTAGCGGGAGCTTCTTCACCGGGGAGCTGTTTTTT	CSARASGSFFTGELFF
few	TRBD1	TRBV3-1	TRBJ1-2	TGTGCCAGCAGCCAAGATAGGGACAGGGGACACACCTTC	CASSQDRDRGHTF
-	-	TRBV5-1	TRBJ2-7	TGCGCCAGCAGCCCCCTTAAGGGCTCCTACGAGCAGTACTTC	CASSPLKGSYEQYF
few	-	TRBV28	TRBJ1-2	TGTGCCAGCAGTTTGACCAGGGCCTATGGCTACACCTTC	CASSLTRAYGYTF
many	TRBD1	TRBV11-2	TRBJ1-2	TGTGCCAGCAGCGGGGTCCAGGGGGCTGTGGGCTACACCTTC	CASSGVQGAVGYTF
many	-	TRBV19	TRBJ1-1	TGTGCCAGTACCCCAGCCGGACAGTCGAACACTGAAGCTTTCTTT	CASTPAGQSNTEAFF
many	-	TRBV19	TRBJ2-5	TGTGCCAGCAGTATGCTATCGCAGGGAAACATAAAGACCCAGTACTTC	CASSMLSQGNIKTQYF
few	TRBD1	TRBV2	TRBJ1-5	TGTGCCAGCAGTGAAACAGGGGGGAAGGCTCAGCCCCAGCATTTT	CASSETGGKAQPQHF
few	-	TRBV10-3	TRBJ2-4	TGTGCCAGCAGTCCTTCGACCGCAGCCAAAAACATTCAGTACTTC	CASSPSTAAKNIQYF